The 10 T cell receptor beta chains presented below share a single source sample, sequenced in a study of blood T cell repertoires in COVID-19. Produced via immunoSEQ multiplex PCR; TCRdb's table is partial and in-frame only. The data contain 94,000 or so clones, almost 90% of them singletons. Sequencing was performed on peripheral blood. The receptor set was obtained from a woman between 65 and 79 years old with acute or convalescent COVID-19.

The V call is TRBV5-5, the J call TRBJ1-1; tentative D call: TRBD1 (5 bases). Looked up from germline, CDR1 is SGHKS and CDR2 is YYEKEE (reference sequence). V lost 0 bases to trimming and J lost 0 bases, with 21 bases between them. The CDR3 sequence is 19 residues long. Here the CDR3 reads CASSLVRGTSGSLNTEAFF. The CDR3 DNA reads as TGTGCCAGCAGCTTGGTCAGAGGAACCTCAGGGTCCCTGAACACTGAAGCTTTCTTT. Drawing the rest from reference TRBV5-5 and TRBJ1-1, the complete variable domain is DAGVTQSPTHLIKTRGQQVTLRCSPISGHKSVSWYQQVLGQGPQFIFQYYEKEERGRGNFPDRFSARQFPNYSSELNVNALLLGDSALYLCASSLVRGTSGSLNTEAFFGQGTRLTVV.

This chain uses TRBV3-1 (or the pseudogene TRBV3-2) with TRBJ1-2, with D hard to call. Germline CDR1 reads LGHDT; CDR2 reads YNNKEL (reference sequence). The CDR3 covers 13 residues. V lost 1 base to trimming and J lost 5 bases, with 8 bases between them. The CDR3: CASSQVGGYGYTF. Here the CDR3 DNA reads TGTGCCAGCAGCCAAGTCGGAGGATATGGCTACACCTTC.

The CDR3: CASSLSSQGFDYGYTF. Written as DNA, the CDR3 is TGTGCCAGCAGCTTGTCATCTCAGGGGTTCGACTATGGCTACACCTTC. This chain joins TRBV5-5 and TRBJ1-2, with D possibly matching TRBD1 (6 bases). V shed 1 base and J shed 3 bases, with 16 bases lying between them. This CDR3 contains 16 residues. Germline CDR1 and CDR2: SGHKS and YYEKEE (reference sequence).

This chain uses TRBV3-1 (or the pseudogene TRBV3-2) with TRBJ2-5; perhaps TRBD1 as D (6 bases). CDR3 length equals 14 residues. Germline loops: CDR1 LGHDT, CDR2 YNNKEL (reference sequence). The ends were cut back, 5 bases at V and 7 bases at J, with 17 bases in the middle. The CDR3 coding sequence is TGTGCCAGCAGCGTTCGGACAGTGCTCGGGACCCAGTACTTC. Translation gives CASSVRTVLGTQYF.

This chain uses TRBV5-6 with TRBJ1-2; TRBD1 agrees at 8 bases. V shed 2 bases and J 7 bases; nucleotides not matched to a gene: 7. Germline CDR1 SGHDT, CDR2 YYEEEE. The CDR3 is 14 amino acids. The CDR3 sequence: CASSFRQGALGYTF. CDR3 bases: TGTGCCAGCAGCTTTCGGCAGGGGGCGCTTGGCTACACCTTC.

The CDR3 region is CASSVGSRTGELFF. CDR3 coding DNA: TGTGCCAGCAGCGTAGGGTCTAGGACCGGGGAGCTGTTTTTT. V and J are TRBV9 and TRBJ2-2; D gene ambiguous. CDR3 size: 14 residues. V lost 0 bases, J lost 5 bases, and 8 bases lay in between. Germline CDR1 reads SGDLS; CDR2 reads YYNGEE.

The rearrangement joins TRBV2 to TRBJ1-1, with D possibly TRBD1 on 5 matching bases. This CDR3 is built from 14 residues. Germline loops: CDR1 SNHLY, CDR2 FYNNEI. V was trimmed by 2 bases and J by 7 bases, leaving 14 bases between them. Here the CDR3 DNA reads TGTGCCAGCAGTGAATCGGGACTCACTTTTGAAGCTTTCTTT. This encodes CASSESGLTFEAFF. The full variable domain, completed using reference TRBV2 and TRBJ1-1, is EPEVTQTPSHQVTQMGQEVILRCVPISNHLYFYWYRQILGQKVEFLVSFYNNEISEKSEIFDDQFSVERPDGSNFTLKIRSTKLEDSAMYFCASSESGLTFEAFFGQGTRLTVV.

J is TRBJ2-2 and V is TRBV2; no reliable D call. This CDR3 has 14 amino acids. The V and J ends lost 6 bases and 1 base respectively, with 9 bases between them. The germline V gene encodes CDR1 SNHLY and CDR2 FYNNEI. The CDR3 nucleotides are TGTGCCAGCAGGGTGATACAGAACACCGGGGAGCTGTTTTTT. This gives the protein CASRVIQNTGELFF.

The chain employs TRBV5-1 and TRBJ1-1; D is undetermined. The length of the CDR3 is 13 residues. V was shortened by 0 bases and J by 12 bases, with 15 bases between the two germline ends. The V gene's germline CDR1 is SGHRS and CDR2 YFSETQ. The CDR3 here is CASSLVDGVESFF. The CDR3 nucleotides read TGCGCCAGCAGCTTGGTGGACGGGGTCGAATCTTTCTTT.

The CDR3 DNA reads as TGTGCCAGCAGCCAAGTGGTGGACAGGTCCTACGAGCAGTACTTC. Translated, it gives CASSQVVDRSYEQYF. V and J are TRBV3-1 (or the pseudogene TRBV3-2) and TRBJ2-7; TRBD1 aligns across 7 bases. Per the germline V gene, CDR1 is LGHDT and CDR2 is YNNKEL (reference sequence). The CDR3 runs 15 residues. Losses at the gene ends were 1 base for V and 1 base for J; bases not matched to a gene: 4.